A single sample is the source of the 21 T cell receptor beta chains below, sequenced in a study of human CD8 memory T cell subsets (dated by TCRdb to 2018 to 2020). The sequencing machine was a NextSeq 550. A Human TCR Profiling Kit was used to prepare UMI-labeled 5' RACE TCRbeta libraries. Following reprocessing of the reads by TCRdb, the data hold one row per CDR3 protein sequence and no DNA is available. The table for this sample records approximately 10,000 distinct CDR3 sequences. 7.5% to 10% of the sample is held by the ten biggest clonotypes. Source material: CD8+ stem-like memory T cells (TSCM and TCM) sorted from PBMCs. Explained via the paper, the cell subset or site label denotes: stem-like memory CD8 T cells (TSTEM), CCR7+ PD-1- TIGIT-. These receptors originate from a human donor in good health.

The chain links TRBV6-1 to TRBJ2-1; TCRdb selects TRBD2, and the lack of DNA leaves this call unchecked. CDR3 length equals 17 residues. CDR1 MNHNS and CDR2 SASEGT come from the germline V gene. This chain's CDR3 is CASSGRMVASRIDEQFF.

By frequency, this clonotype registers medium-sized. This CDR3 reads CASSQDISQETQYF. The chain couples TRBV4-3 to TRBJ2-5. This CDR3 has 14 residues. Looked up from germline, CDR1 is LGHNA and CDR2 is YSLEER.

The CDR3 loop is CSGYGGLYNEQFF. The chain uses TRBV29-1 and TRBJ2-1. The CDR3 runs 13 residues. Looked up from germline, CDR1 is SQVTM and CDR2 is ANQGSEA.

The gene calls are TRBV3-1 and TRBJ2-5; TCRdb's D call of TRBD1 is untestable without DNA. The V gene's germline CDR1 is LGHDT and CDR2 YNNKEL (reference sequence). The CDR3 is 16 amino acids. The CDR3: CASSQEGTDLVGTQYF.

This clonotype is deemed medium-sized (0.01 to 0.1%) by its frequency. The chain employs TRBV7-9 and TRBJ2-1; TCRdb indicates TRBD1, and absent DNA this call remains unverified. The CDR3 length is 14 residues. Germline V CDR1 and CDR2: SEHNR, FQNEAQ (reference sequence). The CDR3 sequence: CASSSVFVWGEQFF. Full variable domain (remainder filled in from reference TRBV7-9 and TRBJ2-1): DTGVSQNPRHKITKRGQNVTFRCDPISEHNRLYWYRQTLGQGPEFLTYFQNEAQLEKSRLLSDRFSAERPKGSFSTLEIQRTEQGDSAMYLCASSSVFVWGEQFFGPGTRLTVL.

The V and J genes are TRBV18 and TRBJ2-2. CDR3 length: 15 amino acids. Germline V gene sequence: CDR1 KGHSH, CDR2 LQKENI. The CDR3 sequence is CASSPENENTGELFF.

The chain is built from TRBV7-6 and TRBJ2-1; the D call from TCRdb, TRBD2, cannot be confirmed without DNA. Germline CDR1 is SGHVS and CDR2 is FNYEAQ. This CDR3 is 16 amino acids long. The CDR3 sequence is CASSLASGSIQGEQFF.

Here the CDR3 reads CASSLTAGPTYEQYF. The chain uses TRBV28 and TRBJ2-7; TCRdb's D call of TRBD1 is untestable without DNA. CDR1 and CDR2 from the germline V gene are MDHEN and SYDVKM. The CDR3 has 15 amino acids.

This CDR3 is CSAGGQNQETQYF. The rearrangement joins TRBV20-1 to TRBJ2-5; TCRdb outputs TRBD1, but without DNA this stays unchecked. From germline, CDR1 is DFQATT and CDR2 SNEGSKA (reference sequence). The CDR3 sequence is 13 residues long.

This rearrangement joins TRBV18 to TRBJ2-1; lacking DNA, the TRBD1 call made by TCRdb goes unchecked. The CDR3 has 15 amino acids. CDR1 KGHSH and CDR2 LQKENI come from the germline V gene. CDR3 region: CASSPGDGIYNEQFF.

The chain's CDR3 is CASSIGTDSYEQYF. The rearrangement links TRBV19 to TRBJ2-7; with no DNA, the TCRdb D assignment of TRBD2 cannot be verified. This CDR3 has 14 amino acids. Germline loops: CDR1 LNHDA, CDR2 SQIVND (reference sequence).

The V call is TRBV15, the J call TRBJ2-5; the D call from TCRdb, TRBD2, cannot be confirmed without DNA. The CDR3 is made up of 16 amino acids. Germline lookup yields CDR1 LNHNV and CDR2 YYDKDF (reference sequence). The CDR3: CATSRDWTSGQETQYF.

The V and J genes are TRBV5-1 and TRBJ2-2; without DNA, the TCRdb call of TRBD1 cannot be checked. This CDR3 has 14 residues. Germline V gene data show CDR1 as SGHRS and CDR2 as YFSETQ. The CDR3 loop reads CATPTGGGTGELFF. The whole variable domain, remainder taken from reference TRBV5-1 and TRBJ2-2, is KAGVTQTPRYLIKTRGQQVTLSCSPISGHRSVSWYQQTPGQGLQFLFEYFSETQRNKGNFPGRFSGRQFSNSRSEMNVSTLELGDSALYLCATPTGGGTGELFFGEGSRLTVL.

V is TRBV24-1 and J is TRBJ1-1; TCRdb designates TRBD1, a call that cannot be tested without DNA. Germline V gene lookup returns CDR1 KGHDR and CDR2 SFDVKD. The CDR3 runs 14 residues. The CDR3 region is CATSVGGADTEAFF.

Judged by frequency, this clonotype is medium-sized (0.01 to 0.1%). This chain links TRBV7-9 with TRBJ2-1; TCRdb lists TRBD2, though no DNA is available to test this call. Germline V gene lookup returns CDR1 SEHNR and CDR2 FQNEAQ (reference sequence). The CDR3 loop spans 18 amino acids. The CDR3 sequence is CASSSSLGGFTPYNEQFF.

The chain recombines TRBV14 with TRBJ1-4; there is no DNA to check the TCRdb D call of TRBD1. This CDR3 is 13 amino acids long. Germline V gives CDR1 SGHDN, CDR2 FVKESK. The CDR3 sequence: CASSQVEGGKLFF.

By frequency, this clonotype registers medium-sized. The rearrangement joins TRBV20-1 to TRBJ2-3; TCRdb's D call, TRBD2, is unchecked because there is no DNA. This CDR3 has 14 amino acids. From germline, CDR1 is DFQATT and CDR2 SNEGSKA (reference sequence). The CDR3 is CSARETSGGAAQYF.

J is TRBJ2-7 and V is TRBV6-5; TCRdb returns TRBD2, unconfirmable since there is no DNA. The CDR3 sequence is 15 residues long. Germline V lookup: CDR1 MNHEY, CDR2 SVGAGI. This chain's CDR3 is CASSPWRGAAYEQYF.

J is TRBJ2-3 and V is TRBV12-3 or TRBV12-4; TCRdb outputs TRBD1, but without DNA this stays unchecked. The CDR3 spans 14 residues. CDR3 region: CASSQTGFVDTQYF.

The V call is TRBV7-7, the J call TRBJ2-7; lacking DNA, the TRBD1 call made by TCRdb goes unchecked. Germline V lookup: CDR1 SSHAT, CDR2 FNYEAQ (reference sequence). The CDR3 is made up of 13 amino acids. The CDR3 loop is CASSPDRGYEQYF.

The V call is TRBV3-1, the J call TRBJ1-1. This CDR3 contains 14 residues. Germline CDR1 LGHDT, CDR2 YNNKEL (reference sequence). The CDR3 loop is CASSPGVTNTEAFF.